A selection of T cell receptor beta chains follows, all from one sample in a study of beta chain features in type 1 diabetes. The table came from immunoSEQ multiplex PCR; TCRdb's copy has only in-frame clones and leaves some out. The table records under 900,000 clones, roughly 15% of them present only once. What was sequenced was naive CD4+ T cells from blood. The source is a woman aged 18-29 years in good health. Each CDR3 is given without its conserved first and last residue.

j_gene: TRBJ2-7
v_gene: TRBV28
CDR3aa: ASGQIYEQY

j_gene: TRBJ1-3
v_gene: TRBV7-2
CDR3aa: ASSLAGVRLSGNTIY

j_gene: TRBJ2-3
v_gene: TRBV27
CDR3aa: ASSQWDGTDTQY

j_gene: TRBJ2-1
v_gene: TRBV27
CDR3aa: ASSLLDSVAGEGNEQF

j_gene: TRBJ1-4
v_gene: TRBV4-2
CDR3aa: ASSLTPGRRDEKLF

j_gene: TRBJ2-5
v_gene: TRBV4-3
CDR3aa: ASSQGGEPPTTGDEQETQY

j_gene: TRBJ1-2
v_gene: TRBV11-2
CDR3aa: ASSPQPKGPGGGYT

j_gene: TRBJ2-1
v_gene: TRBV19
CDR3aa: ASSTMWAGYNEQF

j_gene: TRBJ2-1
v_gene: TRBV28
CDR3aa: ASSEVYNEQF

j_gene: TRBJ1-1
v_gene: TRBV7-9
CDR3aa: ASRPSGTKAF

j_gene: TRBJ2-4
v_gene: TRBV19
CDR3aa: ASSPMGGVTIQY

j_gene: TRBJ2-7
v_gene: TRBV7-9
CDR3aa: ASSFTGPSPEQY

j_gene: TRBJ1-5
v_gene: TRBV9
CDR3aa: ASSVARRLTTDDQPQH

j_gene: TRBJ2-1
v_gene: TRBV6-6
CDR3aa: ASSYEAGMEF

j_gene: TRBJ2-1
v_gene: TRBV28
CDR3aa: ASRPGGSSYNEQF

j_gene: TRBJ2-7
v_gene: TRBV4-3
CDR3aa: ASSQGTSGIDEQY

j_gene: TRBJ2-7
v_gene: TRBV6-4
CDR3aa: ASSTLRDRVEDEQY

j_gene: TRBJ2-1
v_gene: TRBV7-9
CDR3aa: ASSFSLAGGNEQF

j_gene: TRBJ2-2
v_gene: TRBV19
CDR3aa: ARTGDTGELF

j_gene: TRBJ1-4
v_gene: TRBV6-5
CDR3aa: ASSYSQFGEKLF

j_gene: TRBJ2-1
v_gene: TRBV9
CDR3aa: ASNRNGYNEQF

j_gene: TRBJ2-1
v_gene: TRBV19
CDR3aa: ASIGATSLDNEQF

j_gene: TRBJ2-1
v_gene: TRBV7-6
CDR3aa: ASSLPPGTSYTEQF

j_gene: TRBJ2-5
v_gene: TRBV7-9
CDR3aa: ASSLGNRETQY

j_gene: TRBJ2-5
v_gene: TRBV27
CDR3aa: ASSLGGRETQY

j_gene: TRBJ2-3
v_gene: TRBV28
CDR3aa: ASSSPFGVSTDTQY

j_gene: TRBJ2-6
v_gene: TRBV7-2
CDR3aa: ASIIRGANVLT

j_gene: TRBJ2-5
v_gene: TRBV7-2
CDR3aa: ASSLARGYQETQY

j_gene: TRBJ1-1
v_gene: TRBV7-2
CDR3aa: ASTRGQTNTEAF

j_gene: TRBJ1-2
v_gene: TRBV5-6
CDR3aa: ASSPGRTYGYT

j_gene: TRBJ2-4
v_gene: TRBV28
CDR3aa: ASSSTGVAKNIQY

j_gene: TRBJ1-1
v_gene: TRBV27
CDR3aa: ASSLVYRDRKGTEAF

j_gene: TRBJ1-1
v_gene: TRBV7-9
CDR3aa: ASSRTTGVGEAF

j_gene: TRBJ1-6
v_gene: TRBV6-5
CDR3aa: ASSRSTGNSPLH

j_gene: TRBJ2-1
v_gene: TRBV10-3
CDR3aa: AIKGGTSVVNEQF

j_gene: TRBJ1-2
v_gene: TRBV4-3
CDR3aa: ASSQDFTGAYGYT

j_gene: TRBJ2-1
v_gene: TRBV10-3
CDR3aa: AISEGLAPSSYNEQF

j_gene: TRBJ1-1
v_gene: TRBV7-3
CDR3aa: ASSLNRGDEAF

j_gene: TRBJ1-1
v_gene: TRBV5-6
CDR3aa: ASSFRGIMNTEAF

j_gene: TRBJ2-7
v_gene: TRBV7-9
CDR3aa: ASSFQEALEQY

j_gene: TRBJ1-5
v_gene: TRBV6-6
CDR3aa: ASRGQSNQPQH

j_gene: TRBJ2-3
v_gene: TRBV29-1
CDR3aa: SVGDRFITDTQY

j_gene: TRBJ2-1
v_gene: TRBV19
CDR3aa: ASSRQYNEQF

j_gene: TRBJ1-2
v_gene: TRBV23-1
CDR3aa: ASSQSRPQEGVGYT

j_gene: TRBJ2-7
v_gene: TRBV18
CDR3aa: ASSPRGNAYEQY

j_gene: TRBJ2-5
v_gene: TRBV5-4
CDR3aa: ASSLGGAQY

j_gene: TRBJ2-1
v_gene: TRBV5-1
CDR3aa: ASSLEGRDDEQF

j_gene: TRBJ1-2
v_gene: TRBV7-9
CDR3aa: ASSFESGHPPPD

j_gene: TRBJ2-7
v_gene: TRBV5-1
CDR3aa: ASSLRDRTIEQY

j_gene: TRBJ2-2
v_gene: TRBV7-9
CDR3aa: ASSTRQPGELF

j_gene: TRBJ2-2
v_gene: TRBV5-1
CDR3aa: ASSLAGPHTGELF

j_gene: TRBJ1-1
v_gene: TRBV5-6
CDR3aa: ASSNPTGNTEAF

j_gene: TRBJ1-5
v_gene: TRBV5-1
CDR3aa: ASSLGVGSNQPQH

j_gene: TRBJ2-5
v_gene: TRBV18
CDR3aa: ASSPSDETQY